This T cell receptor (beta chain) is from a study of OX40 agonist ivuxolimab in advanced cancers. This clone was detected only a few times. Looked up from germline, CDR1 is MNHNS and CDR2 is SASEGT. The CDR3 is 15 amino acids. V shed 2 bases and J shed 0 bases, with 11 bases lying between them. Generated by immunoSEQ multiplex PCR, the TCRdb table keeps only in-frame clones and is missing some. The table records about 26,000 clones, 88% of them present only once. This material consisted of CD4+ or CD8+ T cells sorted from blood, taken in a trial of the OX40 agonist ivuxolimab. This TCR came from an adult with an advanced solid tumor such as melanoma, head and neck, liver or kidney cancer. The chain employs TRBV6-1 and TRBJ2-7, with D unresolved. CDR3 DNA: TGTGCCAGCAGTGAACCTGGGGTTGGCTCCTACGAGCAGTACTTC. Translation gives CASSEPGVGSYEQYF.